This T cell receptor (beta chain) was documented in a study of cytomegalovirus exposure and HLA in healthy donors. Overall study context: From HLA-typed donors, an early data release held about 85 million unique TCRs. Points from the study as a whole: TCR beta V- and J-gene trimming was later associated with a missense DCLRE1C variant.

Of note for this clone: As yet, its antigen is unknown.

With 60 Vbeta and 13 Jbeta primers, the PCR was carried out. Using immunoSEQ multiplex PCR, the repertoire was profiled, and TCRdb retains in-frame clones only, with some absent. The sample holds about 160,000 clones, approximately 80% seen once. Each donor was nominally healthy when sampled (though unrecorded immune exposures were likely). The CDR3 is 15 amino acids. CDR1 is SGHVS and CDR2 is FQNEAQ in the germline V gene. V lost 4 bases, J lost 0 bases, and 10 bases lay in between. Input material: PBMCs. This sequence originates from a man aged 25 to 40 in good health and CMV-seronegative. The V and J genes are TRBV7-8 and TRBJ1-5; D ambiguous. CDR3 amino acids: CASSSDTYSNQPQHF. CDR3 nucleotides: TGTGCCAGCAGCTCCGACACCTATAGCAATCAGCCCCAGCATTTT. Together with reference TRBV7-8 and TRBJ1-5, the CDR3 gives the full variable domain: GAGVSQSPRYKVAKRGQDVALRCDPISGHVSLFWYQQALGQGPEFLTYFQNEAQLDKSGLPSDRFFAERPEGSVSTLKIQRTQQEDSAVYLCASSSDTYSNQPQHFGDGTRLSIL.